Following are 30 T cell receptor beta chains from one sample sequenced in a study of beta chain features in type 1 diabetes. Expressed TCRB transcripts were sequenced after all isolated RNA was converted to cDNA. Produced via immunoSEQ multiplex PCR; TCRdb's table is partial and in-frame only. The profile shows 300,000 to 400,000 clones, 7.5% to 9% of them singletons. Material: central memory CD4+ T cells from blood. These receptors were collected from a woman younger than 35 in good health.

V and J are TRBV7-3 and TRBJ2-3; TRBD2 might be the D (5 bases). The V gene's germline CDR1 is SGHTA and CDR2 FQGTGA. The CDR3 has 15 amino acids. Deletions cut 5 bases from V and 3 bases from J, with 15 bases between. The CDR3 nucleotides are TGTGCCAGCAGCCAGGTGGGAGTTGAGACAGATACGCAGTATTTT. Translated, it gives CASSQVGVETDTQYF.

This chain connects TRBV6-5 to TRBJ2-1, with 11 bases that match TRBD2. The CDR3 consists of 14 residues. The V and J ends lost 4 bases and 10 bases, in that order; junction bases with no gene match: 6. Germline assignment: CDR1 MNHEY and CDR2 SVGAGI. The CDR3 sequence is CASSLAGGQDEQFF. CDR3 DNA sequence: TGTGCCAGCAGTTTAGCGGGAGGGCAGGACGAGCAGTTCTTC.

The rearrangement links TRBV9 to TRBJ1-1; D gene uncertain. V was clipped by 3 bases and J by 4 bases, with 16 bases between them. The CDR3 length is 15 residues. Per germline, CDR1 SGDLS and CDR2 YYNGEE. The CDR3 region has the DNA TGTGCCAGCAGCGCCCTCGGGCACCGGATCACTGAAGCTTTCTTT. It is translated as CASSALGHRITEAFF.

The chain's CDR3 is CASATGQGAFGQYF. The CDR3 coding sequence is TGTGCCAGCGCGACGGGACAGGGGGCTTTCGGGCAGTACTTC. The chain combines TRBV6-5 with TRBJ2-7; 12 bases map to TRBD1. The CDR3 spans 14 residues. Germline CDR1 reads MNHEY; CDR2 reads SVGAGI. V trimming: 8 bases; J trimming: 9 bases; junction bases outside the gene matches: 11.

The rearrangement joins TRBV19 to TRBJ2-1, with 10 bases aligning to TRBD2. CDR3 length: 16 amino acids. The germline V gene has CDR1 LNHDA and CDR2 SQIVND (reference sequence). V lost 6 bases, J lost 5 bases, and 10 bases stayed unmatched. The CDR3, as DNA: TGTGCCAGTAGCACCCTAGGACTAGCGGTAAACAATGAGCAGTTCTTC. Translating gives CASSTLGLAVNNEQFF.

This clone was detected only a few times. CDR3 sequence reads: CASSPLIGLAGTSTDTQYF. CDR3 bases: TGTGCCAGCAGCCCACTGATTGGACTAGCGGGAACCAGCACAGATACGCAGTATTTT. This chain joins TRBV14 and TRBJ2-3; 12 positions agree with TRBD2. After removal of 4 bases from V and 0 bases from J, the junction contained 11 bases not matched to a gene. Germline lookup yields CDR1 SGHDN and CDR2 FVKESK. The CDR3 consists of 19 residues.

V is TRBV6-5 and J is TRBJ2-5, with a possible D match to TRBD2 (6 bases). V was trimmed by 4 bases and J by 2 bases, leaving 8 bases between them. The CDR3 extends over 13 amino acids. Germline CDR1 and CDR2: MNHEY and SVGAGI. The CDR3 is CASSFGGQETQYF. CDR3 DNA: TGTGCCAGCAGTTTTGGGGGGCAAGAGACCCAGTACTTC.

This clone was seen only a few times. The chain couples TRBV2 to TRBJ2-3, with D tentatively TRBD1 (6 bases). CDR3 length: 15 residues. Germline lookup yields CDR1 SNHLY and CDR2 FYNNEI. V was cut by 4 bases and J by 2 bases, with 13 bases left in between. The CDR3 DNA follows: TGTGCCAGCAGTGGAGGACAGCGGCACACAGATACGCAGTATTTT. Translating it yields CASSGGQRHTDTQYF.

This sequence joins TRBV4-3 and TRBJ2-5; tentatively, D is TRBD2 (7 bases). V was trimmed by 4 bases and J by 3 bases, leaving 15 bases between them. The CDR3 is 15 residues long. The germline V gene has CDR1 LGHNA and CDR2 YSLEER. CDR3 residues: CASSRSGGGKETQYF. CDR3 bases: TGCGCCAGCAGCCGCTCGGGGGGCGGTAAAGAGACCCAGTACTTC.

This clone showed up just a few times. This rearrangement joins TRBV14 to TRBJ2-7; D is possibly TRBD1 (6 bases). This CDR3 spans 13 amino acids. Germline loops: CDR1 SGHDN, CDR2 FVKESK. With 5 bases removed from V and 4 bases from J, the gap between germline ends came to 12 bases. CDR3 sequence: CASSKGQLYEQYF. The CDR3 nucleotides read TGTGCCAGCAGCAAAGGACAGTTATACGAGCAGTACTTC.

This clone showed up just a few times. V usage is TRBV4-3 and J usage is TRBJ2-7; 8 bases map to TRBD2. Looked up from germline, CDR1 is LGHNA and CDR2 is YSLEER. CDR3 size: 15 residues. V gave up 4 bases and J gave up 2 bases; unmatched junction bases: 7. DNA of the CDR3: TGCGCCAGCAGCCCTTTTAGCGGGACCCCCTACGAGCAGTACTTC. Its translation is CASSPFSGTPYEQYF.

The chain recombines TRBV5-1 with TRBJ2-7, with 7 bases matching TRBD1. V lost 4 bases to trimming and J lost 7 bases; unmatched junction nucleotides: 8. The germline V gene encodes CDR1 SGHRS and CDR2 YFSETQ. This CDR3 comprises 13 residues. In nucleotides, the CDR3 is TGCGCCAGCAGCATGGGACAGTATAGGGAGCAGTACTTC. Encoded protein: CASSMGQYREQYF.

This clone has only a few counts. CDR3 nucleotides: TGCGCCAGCAGCATCCAACTAGCGGGCGCCTACGAGCAGTACTTC. Residues: CASSIQLAGAYEQYF. The gene calls are TRBV4-1 and TRBJ2-7, with TRBD2 matching 9 bases. The germline CDR1 and CDR2 sequences are MGHRA and YSYEKL. The CDR3 consists of 15 residues. V dropped 5 bases and J dropped 2; count of bases not matched to a gene: 7.

This clone was observed a handful of times. The V and J genes are TRBV4-2 and TRBJ2-3; D gene uncertain. This CDR3 has 18 residues. V was cut by 1 base and J by 1 base, with 18 bases left in between. CDR1 is LGHNA and CDR2 is YNFKEQ in the germline V gene. CDR3 bases: TGTGCCAGCAGCCAAGGGGTCGCAGCGCACAGCGGCACAGATACGCAGTATTTT. It specifies CASSQGVAAHSGTDTQYF.

The chain carries TRBV28 and TRBJ2-5; 7 bases fit TRBD2. Germline V gene sequence: CDR1 MDHEN, CDR2 SYDVKM. There are 16 residues in the CDR3. Trimming took 2 bases from V and 1 from J; bases not matched to a gene: 7. Written as DNA, the CDR3 is TGTGCCAGCAGTTTAATTACTAGCGTAGCCCAAGAGACCCAGTACTTC. It is translated as CASSLITSVAQETQYF.

V is TRBV6-5 and J is TRBJ2-3; a possible D gene is TRBD2 (5 bases). Per germline, CDR1 MNHEY and CDR2 SVGAGI. The CDR3 covers 14 residues. V was cut by 8 bases and J by 2 bases, with 14 bases left in between. Written as DNA, the CDR3 is TGTGCCAGCCGTTTTGGAGGACTCACAGATACGCAGTATTTT. Protein sequence: CASRFGGLTDTQYF.

This clone has just a few counts. This sequence joins TRBV7-8 and TRBJ2-7, with TRBD2 matching 9 bases. This CDR3 region has 13 residues. The trim removed 8 bases at V and 3 bases at J, leaving 5 bases unmatched. Per the germline V gene, CDR1 is SGHVS and CDR2 is FQNEAQ. In DNA, the CDR3 is TGTGCCAGCCAGCGGGAGGCATTCTACGAGCAGTACTTC. This encodes CASQREAFYEQYF.

To note about this clone: The identical CDR3 is also encoded by other nucleotide sequences in the sample. The rearrangement links TRBV5-4 to TRBJ2-3, with D uncertain. V was clipped by 0 bases and J by 4 bases, with 12 bases between them. Germline V lookup: CDR1 SGHNT, CDR2 YYREEE (reference sequence). This CDR3 has 15 amino acids. Written as DNA, the CDR3 is TGTGCCAGCAGCTTGGCGGCAGGTCGGGCAGATACGCAGTATTTT. This translates into CASSLAAGRADTQYF.

This chain links TRBV5-1 with TRBJ2-1; 12 nucleotides agree with TRBD1. CDR1 and CDR2 (germline): SGHRS, YFSETQ. V was pared by 5 bases and J by 0 bases, with 9 bases of the junction left unmatched. The CDR3 loop spans 18 amino acids. The CDR3 DNA sequence: TGCGCCAGCAGTTCCGGGACAGGGGGCCTAAGCTCCTACAATGAGCAGTTCTTC. Translating it yields CASSSGTGGLSSYNEQFF.

A few counts support this clone. The V and J genes are TRBV29-1 and TRBJ2-3; D unclear. The CDR3 has 14 amino acids. Germline V lookup: CDR1 SQVTM, CDR2 ANQGSEA. Trimming shortened V by 5 bases and J by 0 bases, and 12 bases separated the two germline ends. Here the CDR3 DNA reads TGCAGCGTTCGTCCGGGTGGGAGCACAGATACGCAGTATTTT. Its translation is CSVRPGGSTDTQYF.

This chain joins TRBV7-2 and TRBJ2-3; no clear D gene. The CDR3 covers 14 residues. Trimming left V 1 base short and J 1 base short, with 6 bases between. Germline CDR1 SGHTA, CDR2 FQGNSA. The CDR3 DNA reads TGTGCCAGCAGCTTAGTAGAGGGCACAGATACGCAGTATTTT. It is translated as CASSLVEGTDTQYF.

This clone was counted only a few times. The V and J genes are TRBV7-9 and TRBJ2-2; D perhaps matches TRBD2 (6 bases). This CDR3 has 15 amino acids. Trimming removed 2 bases from V and 3 bases from J, with 10 bases in between. In germline, CDR1 is SEHNR, CDR2 FQNEAQ (reference sequence). CDR3 in DNA: TGTGCCAGCAGCTTATGGCGGGACGACACCGGGGAGCTGTTTTTT. Translated: CASSLWRDDTGELFF.

This clone turned up a few times. The chain employs TRBV27 and TRBJ2-5; TRBD2 agrees at 13 bases. The germline V gene has CDR1 MNHEY and CDR2 SMNVEV (reference sequence). The length of the CDR3 is 15 residues. V shed 6 bases and J 4 bases; nucleotides not matched to a gene: 5. CDR3 sequence: CASSAGLAGVETQYF. The CDR3 coding sequence is TGTGCCAGCAGCGCAGGACTAGCGGGAGTAGAGACCCAGTACTTC.

This clone has just a few counts. A read error is the likely source, as a far larger clone sits one nucleotide away. V is TRBV6-6 and J is TRBJ2-5; D possibly uses TRBD1 or TRBD2 (5 bases each). This CDR3 has 12 amino acids. Germline CDR1 and CDR2: MNHNY and SVGAGI (reference sequence). The CDR3 here is CASSYSGETQHF. CDR3 nucleotide sequence: TGTGCCAGCAGTTACTCGGGGGAGACCCAGCACTTC.

This clone showed up just a few times. The rearrangement joins TRBV5-4 to TRBJ1-1, with D perhaps TRBD1 (5 bases). The V gene lost 5 bases and the J gene lost 6 bases, with 14 bases spanning the gap. Germline V lookup: CDR1 SGHNT, CDR2 YYREEE (reference sequence). The CDR3 has 13 residues. The CDR3 nucleotides are TGTGCCAGCAGTTTTAGGGGAGTTCCTGAAGCTTTCTTT. It yields the protein CASSFRGVPEAFF.

This clone was detected only a few times. The identical CDR3 is also encoded by other nucleotide sequences in the sample. This sequence joins TRBV18 and TRBJ2-1; TRBD1 is a possible D gene (6 bases). This CDR3 has 13 amino acids. CDR1 is KGHSH and CDR2 is LQKENI in the germline V gene. V gave up 0 bases and J gave up 7 bases, with 7 bases separating them. The CDR3 region has the DNA TGTGCCAGCTCACCACCTACAGGGAATGAGCAGTTCTTC. Translated: CASSPPTGNEQFF.

The chain carries TRBV7-2 and TRBJ2-7; 10 bases match TRBD2. CDR1 and CDR2 from the germline V gene are SGHTA and FQGNSA. With V trimmed by 4 bases and J by 5 bases, 14 bases remained unmatched. CDR3 length equals 17 residues. The DNA of the CDR3 is TGTGCCAGCAGCTCACGCCCTAGCGGGAGCTCTGGGCACGAGCAGTACTTC. The encoded protein is CASSSRPSGSSGHEQYF.

This clone has just a few counts. V usage is TRBV2 and J usage is TRBJ2-1; 10 bases match TRBD2. Germline CDR1 and CDR2: SNHLY and FYNNEI. The trim removed 3 bases at V and 4 bases at J, leaving 6 bases unmatched. This CDR3 contains 16 residues. CDR3 sequence reads: CASSDLSSGRYNEQFF. In nucleotides, the CDR3 is TGTGCCAGCAGTGACTTGTCTAGCGGGAGATACAATGAGCAGTTCTTC.

J is TRBJ2-7 and V is TRBV4-3; 9 bases line up with TRBD2. The ends lost 0 bases at V and 1 base at J; junction bases unmatched: 13. Germline V gives CDR1 LGHNA, CDR2 YSLEER. The CDR3 spans 19 residues. The CDR3 DNA sequence: TGCGCCAGCAGCCAAGATCAGCCACGTAGCGGGAGCCTTTCCTACGAGCAGTACTTC. Amino acid sequence: CASSQDQPRSGSLSYEQYF.

This chain uses TRBV7-9 with TRBJ2-5; perhaps D is TRBD1 or TRBD2 (5 bases each). Per the germline V gene, CDR1 is SEHNR and CDR2 is FQNEAQ (reference sequence). This CDR3 is built from 13 residues. Trimming removed 4 bases at V and 11 bases at J, with 17 bases between. The CDR3 here is CASSSYGAWEQYF. The CDR3 DNA reads as TGTGCCAGCAGCTCTTACGGGGCGTGGGAGCAGTACTTC.